This is a list of T cell receptor beta chains from one sample in a study of blood T cells in healthy people across ages. MiXCR, applied by TCRdb to the 5' RACE reads, yields one record per CDR3 protein. The data contain nearly 1 million distinct CDR3 sequences, around 54% of them seen just once; the ten biggest clones take up 20% to 25%. The sample consisted of blood. Receptor source: a woman between 55 and 75 years old in good health. CDR3s include the opening cysteine and the closing phenylalanine or tryptophan. The D gene is left open where the match is weak. Size is stated for part of the rows, as once, few or many counts, or as a class when the clone is expanded.

J gene,clone size,V gene,D gene,CDR3 protein,CDR3 DNA
TRBJ2-1,NA,TRBV20-1,NA,CSAIKAIYNEQFF,TGCAGTGCTATTAAAGCGATTTACAATGAGCAGTTCTTC
TRBJ2-7,few,TRBV27,NA,CASSSGVWVYEQYF,TGTGCCAGCAGTTCCGGAGTCTGGGTGTACGAGCAGTACTTC
TRBJ2-2,few,TRBV5-1,NA,CASSLDGNRDGTGELFF,TGCGCCAGCAGCTTGGATGGTAACAGGGACGGCACCGGGGAGCTGTTTTTT
TRBJ2-1,NA,TRBV7-9,NA,CASSLGGAASSYNEQFF,TGTGCCAGCAGCTTAGGGGGGGCGGCTTCCTCCTACAATGAGCAGTTCTTC
TRBJ2-1,NA,TRBV10-3,NA,CAISGSSESYNEQFF,TGTGCCATCAGTGGGTCTAGCGAGTCCTACAATGAGCAGTTCTTC
TRBJ2-7,many,TRBV13,TRBD2,CASSFSGLAGVDEQYF,TGTGCCAGCAGCTTCTCGGGACTAGCGGGAGTTGACGAGCAGTACTTC
TRBJ2-2,NA,TRBV6-5,TRBD2,CASSFRGEGTGELFF,TGTGCCAGCAGTTTCCGCGGGGAGGGGACCGGGGAGCTGTTTTTT
TRBJ2-1,NA,TRBV12-3/TRBV12-4,NA,CASSPRGIRQFF,TGTGCCAGCAGTCCCCGAGGGATCCGGCAGTTCTTC
TRBJ1-6,NA,TRBV21-1,NA,CASSPLDREEYSPLHF,TGTGCCAGCAGCCCCCTGGACAGGGAAGAATACTCACCCCTCCACTTT
TRBJ2-7,NA,TRBV2,NA,CASGASLWGEQYF,TGTGCCAGCGGGGCCTCACTGTGGGGCGAGCAGTACTTC
TRBJ2-1,NA,TRBV10-3,TRBD2,CAISWTSGTKCVQFF,TGTGCCATCAGTTGGACTAGCGGGACCAAATGTGTGCAGTTCTTC
TRBJ2-1,NA,TRBV20-1,TRBD1,CSARTGQGLNEQFF,TGCAGTGCGAGAACGGGACAGGGCCTAAATGAGCAGTTCTTC
TRBJ1-5,many,TRBV29-1,NA,CSVAKGGDQPQHF,TGCAGCGTCGCAAAGGGCGGAGATCAGCCCCAGCATTTT
TRBJ2-1,NA,TRBV11-1,NA,CASRRTGRIGTEQFF,TGTGCCAGCAGACGTACCGGGAGAATTGGAACTGAGCAGTTCTTC
TRBJ1-4,many,TRBV12-3/TRBV12-4,NA,CASSFTSRDNEKLFF,TGTGCCAGCAGTTTTACTAGCAGGGACAATGAAAAACTGTTTTTT
TRBJ2-1,NA,TRBV12-3/TRBV12-4,NA,CASSERALHNEQFF,TGTGCCAGCAGCGAGCGGGCGTTACACAATGAGCAGTTCTTC
TRBJ2-5,few,TRBV7-9,NA,CASSHDSETQYF,TGTGCCAGCAGCCACGACTCGGAGACCCAGTACTTC
TRBJ2-5,few,TRBV28,TRBD2,CASRPRGQETQYF,TGTGCCAGCAGACCGCGGGGGCAAGAGACCCAGTACTTC
TRBJ2-5,NA,TRBV10-1,NA,CGRGETQYF,TGCGGGAGGGGAGAGACCCAGTACTTC
TRBJ2-7,NA,TRBV11-2,NA,CASSPGHHLSEQYF,TGTGCCAGCAGCCCGGGACACCACCTAAGCGAGCAGTACTTC
TRBJ2-1,NA,TRBV29-1,TRBD2,CSVSLAGGGLGEQFF,TGCAGCGTTTCACTAGCGGGAGGGGGGCTCGGTGAGCAGTTCTTC
TRBJ2-3,many,TRBV9,NA,CASSVSADTQYF,TGTGCCAGCAGCGTATCCGCAGATACGCAGTATTTT
TRBJ1-4,few,TRBV12-3/TRBV12-4,NA,CASSLSLHEKLFF,TGTGCCAGCAGTTTATCTTTACATGAAAAACTGTTTTTT
TRBJ2-7,NA,TRBV7-9,NA,CASSLVHEDEQYF,TGTGCCAGCAGCTTAGTTCACGAGGACGAGCAGTACTTC
TRBJ2-3,NA,TRBV10-3,NA,CAISESGTLSTDTQYF,TGTGCCATCAGTGAGTCGGGCACACTCTCCACAGATACGCAGTATTTT
TRBJ2-6,NA,TRBV12-3/TRBV12-4,TRBD2,CASRYSGRRGGANVLTF,TGTGCCAGCAGGTATAGCGGGAGGAGGGGTGGGGCCAACGTCCTGACTTTC
TRBJ2-3,NA,TRBV20-1,NA,CSAAQMAGDPPYAQYF,TGCAGTGCTGCCCAGATGGCAGGGGATCCCCCTTACGCGCAGTATTTT
TRBJ2-7,NA,TRBV2,TRBD2,CASSQRLAYLGEQYF,TGTGCCAGCAGTCAAAGACTAGCTTACCTGGGCGAGCAGTACTTC
TRBJ2-3,few,TRBV29-1,NA,CSGRDSTDTQYF,TGCAGCGGGCGCGATAGCACAGATACGCAGTATTTT
TRBJ1-4,NA,TRBV27,TRBD1,CASRPAQGHEKLFF,TGTGCCAGCAGGCCGGCACAGGGGCATGAAAAACTGTTTTTT
TRBJ1-4,NA,TRBV7-9,NA,CASTRRPPTNEKLFF,TGTGCCAGCACCCGGAGACCCCCAACTAATGAAAAACTGTTTTTT
TRBJ2-5,few,TRBV12-3/TRBV12-4,TRBD2,CASRKLAETQETQYF,TGTGCCAGCAGAAAACTAGCGGAGACCCAAGAGACCCAGTACTTC
TRBJ2-5,few,TRBV12-3/TRBV12-4,NA,CASRPARDRGGQTQYF,TGTGCCAGCAGACCCGCTCGAGACCGTGGGGGGCAGACCCAGTACTTC